In its sample, the clone carrying this T cell receptor beta chain ranks as medium-sized. The record originates from a study of T cell changes during pregnancy in multiple sclerosis. CDR1 MRHNA and CDR2 SNTAGT come from the germline V gene. After removal of 6 bases from V and 6 bases from J, the junction contained 4 bases not matched to a gene. This CDR3 has 15 amino acids. Clones were read by immunoSEQ multiplex PCR, and TCRdb kept only the in-frame ones, dropping some. The table shows 90,000 or so clones, with about nine tenths occurring only once. The sample was PBMCs, taken in the first trimester of pregnancy. This clonotype was obtained from a female donor in good health, serving as a control in a pregnancy study. Some clones in this sample may be carry-over from other donors' samples. The chain carries TRBV6-4 and TRBJ2-1; TRBD2 matches 14 bases. The CDR3 is CASSTGTSGSNEQFF. In DNA, the CDR3 is TGTGCCAGCAGCACCGGGACTAGCGGGAGCAATGAGCAGTTCTTC.